Listed here are 11 T cell receptor beta chains from one sample, sequenced in a study of response to subunit inactivated influenza vaccine. TCRdb re-analysed the RT-PCR reads in MiXCR, keeping a single row per CDR3 protein. The profile shows 600,000 to 700,000 distinct CDR3 sequences, 12% to 15% of them singletons. The sample consisted of PBMCs from blood, taken less than 15 days before vaccination. The receptors were sampled from a man aged 50 or older who received an inactivated influenza vaccine.

The rearrangement uses TRBV4-1 and TRBJ2-1; no reliable D call. V was trimmed by 1 base and J by 5 bases, leaving 9 bases between them. CDR3 length: 14 residues. Germline V gene sequence: CDR1 MGHRA, CDR2 YSYEKL. The DNA for the CDR3 is TGCGCCAGCAGCCAAGTGGGCGATCACAATGAGCAGTTCTTC. Translation gives CASSQVGDHNEQFF.

The chain is built from TRBV6-5 and TRBJ2-1, with D tentatively TRBD2 (6 bases). V lost 5 bases and J lost 7, with 9 bases in between. Germline CDR1 is MNHEY and CDR2 is SVGAGI. The CDR3 totals 12 residues. The CDR3 DNA reads as TGTGCCAGCAGTACGGCGGGGAATGAGCAGTTCTTC. This encodes CASSTAGNEQFF.

Details on this clonotype: Since a much larger clone is just one base distant, this may be a read error. The conserved closing phenylalanine or tryptophan is absent in this CDR3, likely reflecting a read error. The V call is TRBV5-1, the J call TRBJ2-7; D might be TRBD1 or TRBD2, each matching 6 bases. CDR1 and CDR2 from the germline V gene are SGHRS and YFSETQ. The CDR3 consists of 15 residues. The germline V and J ends were trimmed by 2 bases and 7 bases, with 19 bases remaining between them. CDR3 loop: CASSFVGGGPREQYI. CDR3 bases: TGCGCCAGCAGCTTCGTAGGGGGAGGTCCGAGGGAGCAGTACATC.

The rearrangement joins TRBV21-1 to TRBJ2-3. TRBV21-1 is termed a pseudogene. The CDR3 extends over 14 amino acids. In DNA form, the CDR3 reads TGTGCCAGCAGCAAGTGGAACACCACAGATACGCAGTATTTT. As protein: CASSKWNTTDTQYF.

This clonotype appeared a few times. The chain links TRBV6-2 or TRBV6-3 to TRBJ2-7; a possible D gene is TRBD2 (5 bases). CDR1 and CDR2 (germline): MNHEY, SVGEGT. Trimming removed 8 bases from V and 2 bases from J, with 16 bases in between. The CDR3 covers 14 residues. The CDR3, as DNA: TGTGCCAGCGGAATTCTAGCAATCGCCTACGAGCAGTACTTC. Its translation: CASGILAIAYEQYF.

The genes are TRBV7-2 and TRBJ2-7; the D is unclear. Germline V gene sequence: CDR1 SGHTA, CDR2 FQGNSA. The CDR3 totals 14 residues. V was shortened by 5 bases and J by 2 bases, with 13 bases between the two germline ends. The CDR3 DNA sequence: TGTGCCAGCAGCCCATCGAGAGATACCTACGAGCAGTACTTC. Protein product: CASSPSRDTYEQYF.

The rearrangement joins TRBV15 to TRBJ2-7; 8 bases fit TRBD1. After removal of 3 bases from V and 3 bases from J, the junction contained 10 bases not matched to a gene. CDR3 size: 16 residues. Looked up from germline, CDR1 is LNHNV and CDR2 is YYDKDF (reference sequence). CDR3 sequence reads: CATSRTTGDPFYEQYF. DNA of the CDR3: TGTGCCACCAGCAGGACGACAGGGGATCCATTCTACGAGCAGTACTTC. Complete variable domain (other parts from reference TRBV15 and TRBJ2-7): DAMVIQNPRYQVTQFGKPVTLSCSQTLNHNVMYWYQQKSSQAPKLLFHYYDKDFNNEADTPDNFQSRRPNTSFCFLDIRSPGLGDTAMYLCATSRTTGDPFYEQYFGPGTRLTVT.

This clonotype was counted only a few times. This chain joins TRBV5-1 and TRBJ2-7; 8 nucleotides agree with TRBD1. Looked up from germline, CDR1 is SGHRS and CDR2 is YFSETQ. Germline trimming cut 4 bases from V and 1 base from J; bases unmatched to any gene: 7. CDR3 size: 15 residues. The CDR3 nucleotides are TGCGCCAGCAGCCGTGGACAGGGATTATCCTACGAGCAGTACTTC. Its translation: CASSRGQGLSYEQYF.

This clonotype occurred many times. The V and J genes are TRBV28 and TRBJ2-7; 8 bases map to TRBD1. Per germline, CDR1 MDHEN and CDR2 SYDVKM. The CDR3 runs 14 residues. Losses at the gene ends were 6 bases for V and 5 bases for J; bases not matched to a gene: 9. The CDR3 sequence is CASRTRQGRHEQYF. DNA of the CDR3: TGTGCCAGCAGAACGAGACAGGGGCGCCACGAGCAGTACTTC.

The chain is built from TRBV5-1 and TRBJ2-1, with D perhaps TRBD1 (5 bases). CDR1 is SGHRS and CDR2 is YFSETQ in the germline V gene. V lost 6 bases to trimming and J lost 0 bases, with 13 bases between them. The CDR3 has 15 amino acids. The CDR3 is CASNLLDSSYNEQFF. The CDR3 DNA reads TGCGCCAGCAACCTACTCGACAGCTCCTACAATGAGCAGTTCTTC. The full variable domain, in which reference TRBV5-1 and TRBJ2-1 provide the parts outside the CDR3, is KAGVTQTPRYLIKTRGQQVTLSCSPISGHRSVSWYQQTPGQGLQFLFEYFSETQRNKGNFPGRFSGRQFSNSRSEMNVSTLELGDSALYLCASNLLDSSYNEQFFGPGTRLTVL.

The V gene is TRBV28, the J gene TRBJ2-7; D is undetermined. Germline V gene sequence: CDR1 MDHEN, CDR2 SYDVKM. CDR3 length: 11 amino acids. V lost 3 bases and J lost 6, with 6 bases in between. CDR3 in amino acids: CASSFLFEQYF. In nucleotides, the CDR3 is TGTGCCAGCAGTTTTTTGTTCGAGCAGTACTTC.